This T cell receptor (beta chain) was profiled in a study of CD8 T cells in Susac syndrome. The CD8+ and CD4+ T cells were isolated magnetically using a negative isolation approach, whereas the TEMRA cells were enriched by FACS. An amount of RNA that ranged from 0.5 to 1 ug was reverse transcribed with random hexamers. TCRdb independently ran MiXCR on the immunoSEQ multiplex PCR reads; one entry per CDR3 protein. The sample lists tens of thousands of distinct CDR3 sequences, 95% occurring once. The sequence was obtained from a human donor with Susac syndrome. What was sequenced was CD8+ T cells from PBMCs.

The CDR3 protein is CSARDPDRGPEAFF. The CDR3 region has the DNA TGCAGTGCTAGAGATCCGGACAGGGGGCCTGAAGCTTTCTTT. This chain connects TRBV20-1 to TRBJ1-1, with TRBD1 matching over 11 bases. Germline values: CDR1 DFQATT, CDR2 SNEGSKA (reference sequence). V lost 0 bases and J lost 6; bases outside the gene matches: 3. This CDR3 is 14 amino acids long.